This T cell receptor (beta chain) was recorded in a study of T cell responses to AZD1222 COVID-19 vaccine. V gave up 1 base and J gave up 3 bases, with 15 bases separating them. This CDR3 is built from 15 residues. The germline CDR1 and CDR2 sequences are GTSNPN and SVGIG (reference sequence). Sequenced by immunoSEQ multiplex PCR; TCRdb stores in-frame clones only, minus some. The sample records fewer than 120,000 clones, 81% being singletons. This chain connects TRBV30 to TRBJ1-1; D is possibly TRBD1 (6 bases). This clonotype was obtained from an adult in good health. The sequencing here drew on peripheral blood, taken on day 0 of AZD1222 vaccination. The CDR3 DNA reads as TGTGCCTGGAGTGAGGCGACAGGATTCCACACTGAAGCTTTCTTT. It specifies CAWSEATGFHTEAFF. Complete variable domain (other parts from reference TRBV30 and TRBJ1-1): SQTIHQWPATLVQPVGSPLSLECTVEGTSNPNLYWYRQAAGRGLQLLFYSVGIGQISSEVPQNLSASRPQDRQFILSSKKLLLSDSGFYLCAWSEATGFHTEAFFGQGTRLTVV.